This is a list of T cell receptor beta chains from one sample in a study of T cell repertoires in cytomegalovirus infection. These receptors have no identified antigens. From the reads, TCRdb called clonotypes with MiXCR, one entry per CDR3 protein. The table has some 500,000 distinct CDR3 sequences, about 33% seen once. The source material was cultured PBMCs, sampled from culture after CMV antigen stimulation. The receptors come from a human donor in good health (CMV status not recorded). Some clones in this sample may be carry-over from other donors' samples. Both conserved end residues are part of each CDR3. D genes are given only for firm matches. Expanded clones get a size class; other rows say once, few or many, or leave the size out.

abundance,d_gene,v_gene,j_gene,CDR3aa,CDR3nt
few,.,TRBV7-9,TRBJ1-5,CASSLAIKGHRNQPQHF,TGTGCCAGCAGCTTAGCAATCAAGGGGCATCGCAATCAGCCCCAGCATTTT
.,.,TRBV6-2/TRBV6-3,TRBJ2-1,CASSQGVEQFF,TGTGCCAGCAGCCAGGGAGTTGAGCAGTTCTTC
few,.,TRBV12-3/TRBV12-4,TRBJ2-1,CASNTNGEQFF,TGTGCCAGCAATACTAATGGTGAGCAGTTCTTC
few,TRBD1,TRBV12-3/TRBV12-4,TRBJ1-4,CASRPRLAGGREKLFF,TGTGCCAGCAGGCCCCGATTGGCAGGGGGCCGGGAAAAACTGTTTTTT
few,TRBD2,TRBV7-9,TRBJ2-1,CASSPSALLAGVLNEQFF,TGTGCCAGCAGCCCATCTGCCCTACTAGCGGGAGTGCTCAATGAGCAGTTCTTC
many,.,TRBV7-2,TRBJ1-5,CASSLVGGGDQPQHF,TGTGCCAGCAGCTTAGTCGGGGGAGGGGATCAGCCCCAGCATTTT
.,TRBD1,TRBV6-2/TRBV6-3,TRBJ2-7,CASSYSGQGAPTITYEQYF,TGTGCCAGCAGTTACTCAGGACAGGGGGCCCCGACAATCACCTACGAGCAGTACTTC
.,TRBD1,TRBV12-3/TRBV12-4,TRBJ1-1,CASSRDRAGTEAFF,TGTGCCAGCAGTCGGGACAGGGCTGGGACTGAAGCTTTCTTT
.,.,TRBV7-2,TRBJ2-3,CASSLGLPTDTRYF,TGTGCCAGCAGCTTAGGACTACCCACAGATACGCGGTATTTT
.,.,TRBV6-1,TRBJ1-2,CASSEVSGASRGYTF,TGTGCCAGCAGTGAAGTTAGCGGGGCCTCTCGCGGCTACACCTTC
.,TRBD2,TRBV5-4,TRBJ2-2,CASSLIGGSNTGELFF,TGTGCCAGCAGCTTGATCGGCGGGAGCAACACCGGGGAGCTGTTTTTT
.,.,TRBV20-1,TRBJ1-5,CSARDLGSRQPQHF,TGCAGTGCTAGAGATTTAGGGTCGCGGCAGCCCCAGCATTTT
few,TRBD2,TRBV7-8,TRBJ2-3,CASSLAFAGVPDTQYF,TGTGCCAGCAGCTTGGCGTTTGCGGGAGTACCAGATACGCAGTATTTT
.,TRBD1,TRBV10-3,TRBJ1-5,CATHSGQINQPQHF,TGTGCCACTCATTCGGGACAGATCAATCAGCCCCAGCATTTT
.,TRBD1,TRBV6-2/TRBV6-3,TRBJ2-7,CASSAGTGGLYEQYF,TGTGCCAGCAGTGCCGGGACAGGGGGCCTCTACGAGCAGTACTTC
many,.,TRBV7-8,TRBJ2-1,CASSSRRIQLGNEQFF,TGTGCCAGCAGCTCCAGACGGATCCAACTGGGGAATGAGCAGTTCTTC
once,.,TRBV20-1,TRBJ2-1,CSARLVDEQFF,TGCAGTGCCCGACTGGTCGATGAGCAGTTCTTC
.,.,TRBV20-1,TRBJ1-4,CSASRQNEKLFF,TGCAGTGCTAGCCGGCAGAATGAAAAACTGTTTTTT
.,.,TRBV7-3,TRBJ1-1,CASSPNPQGQVSAFF,TGTGCCAGCAGTCCAAACCCTCAGGGTCAGGTGTCCGCTTTCTTT
.,TRBD1,TRBV11-3,TRBJ1-1,CASSLWGGQMNTEAFF,TGTGCCAGCAGCCTGTGGGGGGGACAGATGAACACTGAAGCTTTCTTT
.,.,TRBV11-2,TRBJ2-2,CASSPGPWNTGELFF,TGTGCCAGCAGCCCCGGCCCCTGGAACACCGGGGAGCTGTTTTTT
few,.,TRBV12-3/TRBV12-4,TRBJ1-2,CASSHDFIRYGYTF,TGTGCCAGCAGTCATGACTTTATCCGATATGGCTACACCTTC